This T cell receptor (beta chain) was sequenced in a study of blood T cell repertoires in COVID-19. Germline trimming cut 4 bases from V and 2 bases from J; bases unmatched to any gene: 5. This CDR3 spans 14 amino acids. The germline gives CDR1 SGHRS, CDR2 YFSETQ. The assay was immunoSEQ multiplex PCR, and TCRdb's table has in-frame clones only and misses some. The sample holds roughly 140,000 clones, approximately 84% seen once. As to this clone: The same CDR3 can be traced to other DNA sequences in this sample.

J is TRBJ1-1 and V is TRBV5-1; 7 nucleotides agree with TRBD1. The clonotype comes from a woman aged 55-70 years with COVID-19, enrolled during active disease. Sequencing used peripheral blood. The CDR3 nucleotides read TGCGCCAGCAGCCGGGGACAGTCCAACACTGAAGCTTTCTTT. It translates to CASSRGQSNTEAFF.